This passage covers 26 T cell receptor beta chains from one sample sequenced in a study of shared clonotypes between healthy human individuals (dated by TCRdb to the early 2020s). The library was obtained by the immunoSEQ multiplex PCR assay. TCRdb provides this immuneACCESS table in a form limited to in-frame rearrangements. Some clones are lacking; in checked studies, under half of them reflect an unresolved V gene, and why the rest are absent is not known. This sample lists over 300,000 clones; roughly 84% were detected once. The leading ten clones occupy roughly 15% of the sample. Sample: memory CD8+ T cells sorted from blood. The label giving this sample's cell subset or site can be read as: CD45RO+ cells pooled with CCR7-negative TemRA cells. All receptors derive from a man aged 18 to 29 in good health.

The rearrangement links TRBV13 to TRBJ1-1; tentative D call: TRBD1 (6 bases). V lost 1 base and J 0 bases, leaving 12 bases between the germline ends. The CDR3 spans 16 residues. CDR1 PRHDT and CDR2 FYEKMQ come from the germline V gene (reference sequence). The CDR3 DNA reads TGTGCCAGCAGCTTAGATCTCAGGGGAGTGAACACTGAAGCTTTCTTT. Its protein is CASSLDLRGVNTEAFF.

The chain combines TRBV27 with TRBJ1-6, with 7 bases lining up with TRBD1. The trim removed 5 bases at V and 8 bases at J, leaving 6 bases unmatched. This CDR3 has 14 amino acids. Germline V gives CDR1 MNHEY, CDR2 SMNVEV (reference sequence). CDR3 loop: CASSRQGLDSPLHF. Here the CDR3 DNA reads TGTGCCAGCAGTAGACAGGGACTCGATTCACCCCTCCACTTT.

The genes are TRBV13 and TRBJ2-1, with D perhaps assigned TRBD1 or TRBD2 (6 bases each). V lost 10 bases and J 6 bases, leaving 19 bases between the germline ends. The length of the CDR3 is 14 residues. Germline V gene data show CDR1 as PRHDT and CDR2 as FYEKMQ (reference sequence). CDR3 amino acids: CATTPGGRGNEQFF. The CDR3 nucleotides read TGTGCCACCACCCCTGGGGGGCGAGGCAATGAGCAGTTCTTC.

With respect to this clone: This sample includes further DNA sequences coding for the same CDR3. CDR3: CSVVQGYGTGELFF. The CDR3 DNA follows: TGCAGCGTAGTTCAGGGGTATGGGACCGGGGAGCTGTTTTTT. The rearrangement uses TRBV29-1 and TRBJ2-2; D possibly corresponds to TRBD1 (6 bases). Germline values: CDR1 SQVTM, CDR2 ANQGSEA. CDR3 length: 14 residues. Trimming took 6 bases from V and 5 from J, leaving 16 bases between them.

The V and J genes are TRBV7-6 and TRBJ1-1, with a tentative D call TRBD1 (6 bases). V lost 2 bases and J 6 bases, leaving 16 bases between the germline ends. The CDR3 extends over 15 amino acids. Germline V gives CDR1 SGHVS, CDR2 FNYEAQ. CDR3 loop: CASSLRDTVNSEAFF. For the CDR3, the DNA is TGTGCCAGCAGCTTAAGGGACACGGTCAACTCTGAAGCTTTCTTT. Looking up the rest from reference TRBV7-6 and TRBJ1-1 gives the full variable domain: GAGVSQSPRYKVTKRGQDVALRCDPISGHVSLYWYRQALGQGPEFLTYFNYEAQQDKSGLPNDRFSAERPEGSISTLTIQRTEQRDSAMYRCASSLRDTVNSEAFFGQGTRLTVV.

As regards this clone: With only one base between it and a far larger clone, this is likely a read error. The sample contains more than one DNA sequence encoding this CDR3. This chain links TRBV27 with TRBJ2-7; 7 bases agree with TRBD1. This CDR3 has 13 amino acids. The junction had 4 bases not matched to a gene; V was cut back by 6 bases and J by 2 bases. CDR1 and CDR2 from the germline V gene are MNHEY and SMNVEV (reference sequence). The chain's CDR3 is CASSVQGTYEQYF. DNA for the CDR3: TGTGCCAGCAGCGTACAGGGGACCTACGAGCAGTACTTC.

This chain links TRBV10-3 with TRBJ1-2; 7 bases agree with TRBD1. This CDR3 comprises 13 residues. V lost 10 bases to trimming and J lost 2 bases; unmatched junction nucleotides: 7. CDR1 ENHRY and CDR2 SYGVKD come from the germline V gene. The CDR3 spells CATPVQGNYGYTF. In DNA form, the CDR3 reads TGTGCCACACCGGTACAGGGGAACTATGGCTACACCTTC.

The chain combines TRBV27 with TRBJ2-5; 8 nucleotides agree with TRBD1. Germline V lookup: CDR1 MNHEY, CDR2 SMNVEV (reference sequence). The CDR3 runs to 17 residues. V gave up 4 bases and J gave up 5 bases; unmatched junction bases: 15. The CDR3 coding sequence is TGTGCCAGCAGTTCCTCTACATCCGGACAGGGATTGGAGACCCAGTACTTC. As protein: CASSSSTSGQGLETQYF.

In this sample, this clone turned up many times. The junction and the germline gene differ at one end; a read error may be behind it. This sequence joins TRBV4-1 and TRBJ2-5; possible D gene TRBD2, 7 bases. The CDR3 totals 13 residues. Germline V gives CDR1 MGHRA, CDR2 YSYEKL. CDR3 DNA sequence: TGCGCCAGCAGCCAATTGAACGGGGGGCCCCCGGACTTC. Protein product: CASSQLNGGPPDF.

The V and J genes are TRBV7-2 and TRBJ2-7; 8 bases match TRBD2. V lost 8 bases to trimming and J lost 1 base; unmatched junction nucleotides: 10. This CDR3 is 15 amino acids long. CDR1 and CDR2 (germline): SGHTA, FQGNSA. Here the CDR3 reads CASAVLAAESYEQYF. The CDR3 bases are TGTGCCAGCGCGGTACTAGCGGCCGAGTCCTACGAGCAGTACTTC.

The chain couples TRBV4-3 to TRBJ1-1; D ambiguous. In germline, CDR1 is LGHNA, CDR2 YSLEER. The V and J ends lost 0 bases and 0 bases respectively, with 11 bases between them. This CDR3 comprises 16 residues. CDR3 loop: CASSQELTVMNTEAFF. DNA for the CDR3: TGCGCCAGCAGCCAAGAACTCACCGTGATGAACACTGAAGCTTTCTTT.

V gene TRBV6-5 combines with J gene TRBJ2-1; D unclear. Germline lookup yields CDR1 MNHEY and CDR2 SVGAGI. V was clipped by 0 bases and J by 7 bases, with 10 bases between them. The CDR3 totals 14 residues. CDR3: CASSYSGAQNEQFF. CDR3 DNA sequence: TGTGCCAGCAGTTACTCGGGCGCCCAGAATGAGCAGTTCTTC.

J is TRBJ2-1 and V is TRBV27, with 8 bases lining up with TRBD1. Germline V lookup: CDR1 MNHEY, CDR2 SMNVEV (reference sequence). The CDR3 has 13 residues. The ends lost 5 bases at V and 9 bases at J; junction bases unmatched: 6. The DNA for the CDR3 is TGTGCCAGCAGTGTTACAGGGGGTCCTGAGCAGTTCTTC. The encoded protein is CASSVTGGPEQFF.

V usage is TRBV10-1 and J usage is TRBJ2-7; possible D gene TRBD1, 6 bases. This CDR3 has 13 residues. The germline V and J ends were trimmed by 6 bases and 3 bases, with 12 bases remaining between them. Germline values: CDR1 WNHNN, CDR2 SYGVQD (reference sequence). The CDR3 sequence is CASSPGQYYEQYF. CDR3 nucleotide sequence: TGCGCCAGCAGCCCCGGACAGTACTACGAGCAGTACTTC.

J is TRBJ2-7 and V is TRBV29-1; no clear D gene. CDR1 SQVTM and CDR2 ANQGSEA come from the germline V gene. CDR3 length: 13 residues. Between the trimmed V and J ends, which lost 1 base and 3 bases, there was a span of 10 bases. CDR3 sequence: CSVEGKRSYEQYF. DNA of the CDR3: TGCAGCGTTGAAGGGAAAAGAAGCTACGAGCAGTACTTC.

V usage is TRBV4-1 and J usage is TRBJ2-3, with D tentatively TRBD1 (5 bases). This CDR3 contains 15 residues. V lost 4 bases and J lost 3, with 14 bases in between. Per germline, CDR1 MGHRA and CDR2 YSYEKL. CDR3 loop: CASSLLPKGTDTQYF. For the CDR3, the DNA is TGCGCCAGCAGCCTCCTCCCGAAGGGGACAGATACGCAGTATTTT.

The chain carries TRBV7-9 and TRBJ2-7, with 8 bases aligning to TRBD1. From germline, CDR1 is SEHNR and CDR2 FQNEAQ (reference sequence). This CDR3 comprises 16 residues. Germline trimming cut 4 bases from V and 2 bases from J; bases unmatched to any gene: 10. This chain's CDR3 is CASSSTGAVKPYEQYF. The CDR3 DNA reads as TGTGCCAGCAGCTCGACAGGGGCGGTGAAACCCTACGAGCAGTACTTC.

A remark on this clone: This sample includes further DNA sequences coding for the same CDR3. The V call is TRBV5-1, the J call TRBJ2-7; possibly TRBD1 or TRBD2 for D (6 bases each). Deletions cut 2 bases from V and 3 bases from J, with 9 bases between. CDR1 is SGHRS, CDR2 YFSETQ, per germline. The CDR3 loop spans 13 amino acids. CDR3 sequence (DNA): TGCGCCAGCAGCTTAGGGGGGCGCTACGAGCAGTACTTC. It is translated as CASSLGGRYEQYF.

The CDR3 bases are TGCGCCAGCAGCCAGGGGACTAGCGAATACAATGAGCAGTTCTTC. Translating it yields CASSQGTSEYNEQFF. The chain has TRBV4-3 and TRBJ2-1; TRBD2 matches 10 bases. Germline CDR1 and CDR2: LGHNA and YSLEER. Trimming took 3 bases from V and 4 from J; bases not matched to a gene: 3. The CDR3 spans 15 residues.

V is TRBV7-9 and J is TRBJ2-7; perhaps TRBD2 as D (5 bases). The CDR3 consists of 16 residues. Between the trimmed V and J ends, which lost 1 base and 6 bases, there was a span of 19 bases. Looked up from germline, CDR1 is SEHNR and CDR2 is FQNEAQ (reference sequence). CDR3 region: CASSLGPARTQLEQYF. CDR3 bases: TGTGCCAGCAGCTTAGGGCCGGCAAGGACTCAGCTCGAGCAGTACTTC. The complete variable domain, with remaining parts taken from reference TRBV7-9 and TRBJ2-7, reads DTGVSQNPRHKITKRGQNVTFRCDPISEHNRLYWYRQTLGQGPEFLTYFQNEAQLEKSRLLSDRFSAERPKGSFSTLEIQRTEQGDSAMYLCASSLGPARTQLEQYFGPGTRLTVT.

The chain combines TRBV11-2 with TRBJ2-3, with 11 bases matching TRBD2. Germline-derived CDR1 and CDR2 are SGHAT and FQNNGV. J was trimmed by 4 bases and V by 0 bases; bases with no gene match: 6. The CDR3 length is 17 residues. CDR3 protein: CASSLDLSGGASDTQYF. The CDR3 DNA is TGTGCCAGCAGCTTAGATCTTAGCGGGGGGGCGTCAGATACGCAGTATTTT.

CDR3 region: CAWRGPGQGRYEQYF. As DNA, the CDR3 is TGTGCCTGGAGAGGGCCGGGACAGGGTCGGTACGAGCAGTACTTC. This chain connects TRBV30 to TRBJ2-7, with 9 bases fitting TRBD1. Germline V gene lookup returns CDR1 GTSNPN and CDR2 SVGIG (reference sequence). The V segment lost 3 bases and the J segment 4 bases; nucleotides outside the gene matches: 10. The CDR3 runs to 15 residues.

This chain joins TRBV4-1 and TRBJ1-6; no clear D gene. The CDR3 covers 16 residues. Germline loops: CDR1 MGHRA, CDR2 YSYEKL. The V gene lost 0 bases and the J gene lost 8 bases, with 14 bases spanning the gap. This CDR3 is CASSQDQVISYSPLHF. In DNA, the CDR3 is TGCGCCAGCAGCCAAGATCAAGTTATTAGTTATTCACCCCTCCACTTT.

V usage is TRBV4-1 and J usage is TRBJ1-2; no clear D. V gave up 0 bases and J gave up 6 bases, with 14 bases separating them. Germline V CDR1 and CDR2: MGHRA, YSYEKL. There are 15 residues in the CDR3. The CDR3 coding sequence is TGCGCCAGCAGCCAAGAATTCCCAAATTTTCATGGCTACACCTTC. It translates to CASSQEFPNFHGYTF.

This clone was detected only a few times. The chain combines TRBV4-1 with TRBJ2-1, with D uncertain. Trimming left V 6 bases short and J 5 bases short, with 14 bases between. This CDR3 is 14 amino acids long. CDR1 and CDR2 (germline): MGHRA, YSYEKL. The CDR3 DNA reads TGCGCCAGCAGTCCAAGTGCGGTTAACAATGAGCAGTTCTTC. Translation: CASSPSAVNNEQFF.

This chain joins TRBV10-3 and TRBJ1-1; tentative D call: TRBD1 (6 bases). The germline V gene has CDR1 ENHRY and CDR2 SYGVKD. V lost 8 bases to trimming and J lost 4 bases, with 11 bases between them. The CDR3 has 12 residues. The CDR3 DNA sequence: TGTGCCATCGGTACAGGGCTCACTGAAGCTTTCTTT. Amino acid sequence: CAIGTGLTEAFF.